The rows below give T cell receptor beta chains drawn from one sample of a study of control samples from healthy donors and cancer patients. Sequencing was performed with immunoSEQ multiplex PCR; in TCRdb, only in-frame clones are kept and a portion is missing. This sample has some 77,000 clones, with roughly 91% found just once. The source material was blood. The receptors shown here come from an older woman in good health. Each CDR3 is given with its conserved first and last residue. A D gene is named only where the DNA matches it firmly. Only part of the rows carry a size: once, few, many, or a class if the clone is expanded.

TRBV15	TRBJ1-4	12	.	.	TGTGCCGCCAGAGGGGAGGGCGAAAAACTGTTTTTT	CAARGEGEKLFF
TRBV27	TRBJ1-2	14	.	.	TGTGCCAGCAGTGGATCAGGGCAGGTCCGGGGCTACACCTTC	CASSGSGQVRGYTF
TRBV12-3/TRBV12-4	TRBJ1-1	11	.	.	TGTGCCAGCAGTTTAGTCGCTGAAGCTTTCTTT	CASSLVAEAFF
TRBV11-2	TRBJ2-3	16	.	TRBD2	TGTGCCAGCACCCCCCTCGGACTAGCGGGTACAGATACGCAGTATTTT	CASTPLGLAGTDTQYF
TRBV3-1/TRBV3-2	TRBJ1-1	14	.	TRBD1	TGTGCCAGCAGCAGACAGGGCGGGAACACTGAAGCTTTCTTT	CASSRQGGNTEAFF
TRBV19	TRBJ2-3	16	.	TRBD2	TGTGCCAGTAGTCTCGGACTAGCGGGGTCTCCGGATACGCAGTATTTT	CASSLGLAGSPDTQYF
TRBV4-1	TRBJ2-7	13	.	TRBD1	TGCGCCAGCAACTTGGACAGGGGCTACGAGCAGTACTTC	CASNLDRGYEQYF
TRBV6-5	TRBJ2-3	14	.	.	TGTGCCAGCAGTTACTCGGACAACACAGATACGCAGTATTTT	CASSYSDNTDTQYF
TRBV25-1	TRBJ1-2	13	few	.	TGTGCCAGCAGTGAGACAGATAACTATGGCTACACCTTC	CASSETDNYGYTF
TRBV6-5	TRBJ1-2	12	.	.	TGTGCCAGCCGGTTTGGCAGTCTCGTTTACACCTTC	CASRFGSLVYTF
TRBV5-1	TRBJ1-4	14	.	.	TGCGCCAGCAGCTTAGGGGGTCCAAATGAAAAACTGTTTTTT	CASSLGGPNEKLFF
TRBV24-1	TRBJ1-2	14	.	.	TGTGCCACCAGTGATACCGGACAGAACTATGGCTACACCTTC	CATSDTGQNYGYTF
TRBV11-3	TRBJ2-3	13	.	.	TGTGCCAGCAGTTTGACCCCAAAAGATACGCAGTATTTT	CASSLTPKDTQYF
TRBV12-5	TRBJ1-1	12	once	.	TGTGCTAGTGGTTTGGAAGGCACTGAAGCTTTCTTT	CASGLEGTEAFF
TRBV6-6	TRBJ2-2	13	.	.	TGTGCCAGCAGTCCCCGGGTCACCGGGGAGCTGTTTTTT	CASSPRVTGELFF
TRBV2	TRBJ1-1	13	.	.	TGTGCCAGCAGTGAAGCTCGAGCCACTGAAGCTTTCTTT	CASSEARATEAFF
TRBV28	TRBJ1-1	15	.	.	TGTGCCAGCGGTAGAGGGTATAGCATGAACACTGAAGCTTTCTTT	CASGRGYSMNTEAFF
TRBV5-5	TRBJ1-4	16	.	TRBD1	TGTGCCAGCAGCGCCGGGACAGGTGTTCAGAATGAAAAACTGTTTTTT	CASSAGTGVQNEKLFF
TRBV29-1	TRBJ1-2	14	.	.	TGCAGCGATCAGATCGCCGGAGCTAACTATGGCTACACCTTC	CSDQIAGANYGYTF
TRBV6-5	TRBJ1-2	13	.	.	TGTGCCAGCAGCCTTACATACGACTATGGCTACACCTTC	CASSLTYDYGYTF
TRBV19	TRBJ1-6	14	.	.	TGTGCCAGTAGTATTGGGGGAAATAATTCACCCCTCCACTTT	CASSIGGNNSPLHF
TRBV9	TRBJ2-1	15	medium-sized	TRBD2	TGTGCCAGCAGCGCCGGACTAGCGGGAACCAATGAGCAGTTCTTC	CASSAGLAGTNEQFF
TRBV11-3	TRBJ2-3	14	.	TRBD2	TGTGCCAGCAGCTTAGACGGGGGGGCGGATACGCAGTATTTT	CASSLDGGADTQYF
TRBV4-3	TRBJ2-1	18	.	.	TGCGCCAGCAGCCAAGTTTTAGGCCGAGCTAGGGCCTCTGGTGAGCAGTTCTTC	CASSQVLGRARASGEQFF
TRBV2	TRBJ2-3	14	.	.	TGTGCCAGCAGTGGAGCGGTAAGGACAGATACGCAGTATTTT	CASSGAVRTDTQYF
TRBV18	TRBJ2-7	14	.	.	TGTGCCAGCTCACGCCGGGGGACCGGCTACGAGCAGTACTTC	CASSRRGTGYEQYF
TRBV7-8	TRBJ1-5	16	.	TRBD1	TGTGCCAGCAGCTTTCAGGGGGCAATGGGCAATCAGCCCCAGCATTTT	CASSFQGAMGNQPQHF
TRBV12-5	TRBJ2-6	13	.	.	TGTGCTAGTGGCCTCAGTGGGGCCAACGTCCTGACTTTC	CASGLSGANVLTF
TRBV11-2	TRBJ2-1	14	.	TRBD1	TGTGCCAGCAGCTTAGGACAGGGCCTCAGGGAGCAGTTCTTC	CASSLGQGLREQFF
TRBV6-2/TRBV6-3	TRBJ1-1	13	once	.	TGTGCCAGCAGTTACTCCCCGGACGGATATTTTCAGTTT	CASSYSPDGYFQF
TRBV5-1	TRBJ2-5	13	.	.	TGCGCCAGCAGCTTGGAGGGGTACGAGACCCAGTACTTC	CASSLEGYETQYF
TRBV28	TRBJ2-5	16	few	.	TGTGCCAGCAGTGGAGTTTCCGGGAGCCGTGGTGTGACCCAGTACTTC	CASSGVSGSRGVTQYF
TRBV24-1	TRBJ2-5	18	.	.	TGTGCCACCAGTGAGCGGCGCTGGGACTTCAGAGGGCAAGAGACCCAGTACTTC	CATSERRWDFRGQETQYF
TRBV30	TRBJ1-6	13	.	.	TGTGCCTGGAGTGTTACAGGCGAATCACCCCTCCACTTT	CAWSVTGESPLHF
TRBV20-1	TRBJ1-4	11	.	.	TGCAGTGCTGGGGCGGATGAAAAACTGTTTTTT	CSAGADEKLFF
TRBV27	TRBJ2-3	17	.	TRBD2	TGTGCCAGCGGCCGCGGAAGCGCGGGGGGGAACACAGATACGCAGTATTTT	CASGRGSAGGNTDTQYF
TRBV6-5	TRBJ1-5	15	.	.	TGTGCCAGCAGTTGGGGGCAGGGTCGGGATCAGCCCCAGCATTTT	CASSWGQGRDQPQHF
TRBV9	TRBJ2-5	13	once	.	TGTGCCAGCAGCCGTGACCGCCAAGAGACCCAGTACTTC	CASSRDRQETQYF
TRBV5-6	TRBJ2-7	15	.	.	TGTGCCAGCAGCCGTACCTGGACACTTTTCTACGAGCAGTACTTC	CASSRTWTLFYEQYF
TRBV15	TRBJ1-6	14	once	.	TGTGCCACCAGTTTGCCACGCCATAATTCACCCCTCCACTTT	CATSLPRHNSPLHF